A selection of T cell receptor beta chains follows, all from one sample in a study of blood T cell repertoires in COVID-19. The data were produced by immunoSEQ multiplex PCR, yet TCRdb's version contains in-frame clones alone and is incomplete. The data show about 84,000 clones, about 83% seen once. The sequenced sample was peripheral blood. These receptors all stem from a woman older than 75 with acute or convalescent COVID-19. The CDR3 runs from the conserved cysteine through the conserved F or W. Fields, in order: D gene, clone size, CDR3 length, V gene, J gene, CDR3 protein, CDR3 DNA. The D gene is left open where the match is weak. Expanded clones get a size class; other rows say once, few or many, or leave the size out.

>TRBD1|.|13|TRBV19|TRBJ1-3
CATGQLRGNTIYF
TGTGCCACGGGACAGCTGAGGGGAAACACCATATATTTT
>TRBD1|few|13|TRBV7-2|TRBJ1-2
CASSPPGGNGYTF
TGTGCCAGCAGCCCTCCAGGGGGGAATGGCTACACCTTC
>.|.|13|TRBV2|TRBJ2-5
CASSRSPQETQYF
TGTGCCAGCAGCCGTAGCCCCCAAGAGACCCAGTACTTC
>TRBD2|.|13|TRBV7-6|TRBJ2-7
CASSSTSGYEQYF
TGTGCCAGCAGCTCAACTAGCGGCTACGAGCAGTACTTC
>.|.|15|TRBV3-1/TRBV3-2|TRBJ1-5
CASSQSLGGEQPQHF
TGTGCCAGCAGCCAGTCCCTAGGGGGAGAACAGCCCCAGCATTTT
>.|.|15|TRBV5-6|TRBJ2-3
CASSFPGMGTDTQYF
TGTGCCAGCAGCTTTCCGGGGATGGGTACAGATACGCAGTATTTT
>.|.|15|TRBV3-1/TRBV3-2|TRBJ2-5
CASSQDPLGPETQYF
TGTGCCAGCAGCCAAGACCCTTTGGGCCCGGAGACCCAGTACTTC
>.|few|16|TRBV21-1|TRBJ2-5
CASSTGGRPRQETQYF
TGTGCCAGCAGCACGGGGGGCAGGCCCCGGCAAGAGACCCAGTACTTC
>.|.|14|TRBV7-3|TRBJ2-3
CASSLGTHTDTQYF
TGTGCCAGCAGCTTGGGGACACACACAGATACGCAGTATTTT
>TRBD2|.|16|TRBV7-3|TRBJ2-2
CASSPMGGTNTGELFF
TGTGCCAGCAGCCCCATGGGAGGGACGAACACCGGGGAGCTGTTTTTT
>TRBD1|.|15|TRBV19|TRBJ1-1
CASSPGQGMNTEAFF
TGTGCCAGTAGTCCGGGACAGGGCATGAACACTGAAGCTTTCTTT